Here is one T cell receptor beta chain with its context. It has no known antigen specificity. Base quality data are lacking; no much larger clone is found one base away. The data derive from a study of cytotoxic CD8 clonotypes in ibrutinib-treated CLL (dated by TCRdb to the early 2020s). General notes on the study: The cohort had 11 relapsed/refractory and some 15 treatment-naive patients; some 17 were IGHV unmutated. Partial responses were observed in 24 patients and complete responses in 2; after a median follow-up of about 69 months, remission was maintained in 15 or so patients and progression was observed in approximately twelve. On average, each sample had roughly 250,000 productive templates and under 95,000 productive rearrangements. Samples at response were collected after a median of 12 months of treatment, with a range of roughly 6 to 40 months. Of the roughly 90 participants in the trial, about two dozen had longitudinal samples available. Cryopreserved peripheral blood mononuclear cells were obtained prior to treatment, at the time of response, and at either disease progression or sustained remission. Every sample from remission and from progressive disease was obtained while the patients were still on ibrutinib. Findings and caveats that apply to the study as a whole: Sampling times were not matched between sustained-remission and progressing patients, and lymph node repertoires were not studied. At ibrutinib response clonality went up, during sustained remission it held steady, and at progression it dropped back toward baseline. Baseline clonality was found to be higher than that of age-matched healthy donors and was strongly correlated with circulating CD8+ T-cell counts. Public clonotypes were rare and either shrank or stayed stable during treatment, and the rise in clonality at ibrutinib response reflected expansion of private clonotypes.

On a MiSeq, deep resolution sequencing aimed for a depth between 1 in 1 million and 1 in 200,000 T cells, with each clonotype covered about 9.9x on average. The immunoSEQ hsTCRB Kit was used to generate TCR beta libraries. As for the authors' bioinformatics: Data were analyzed with ImmunoSEQ Data Assistant and ImmunoSEQ Analyzer, with V, D and J genes assigned per IMGT definitions. Clonality was computed as one minus normalized Shannon entropy of productive rearrangement frequencies, ranging from 0 to 1. Only overrepresented clonotypes making up at least 0.05% of the repertoire of each patient were included in the public clonotype analysis. Repertoires from around 13 age-matched healthy donors in immuneACCESS were used as clonality controls. TCRdb provides this immuneACCESS table in a form limited to in-frame rearrangements. Some clones are lacking; in checked studies, under half of them reflect an unresolved V gene, and why the rest are absent is not known. The V and J calls and the clone size are those of that table, but D and trimming were determined from the DNA. The sample records some 150,000 clones, approximately 80% of which are singletons. Of the sample, approximately 27% is held by the ten largest clones.

Per the publication, the time point label means: approximately eleven months on ibrutinib. For TCR beta library preparation, around 1.8 micrograms of genomic DNA were extracted from the cryopreserved PBMCs. Longitudinal blood samples from CLL patients receiving ibrutinib monotherapy were subjected to high-throughput TCR beta sequencing. The patients took part in an open-label, single-center phase 2 trial of ibrutinib monotherapy. V loses 0 bases, J loses 4 bases, and the germline ends lie 9 bases apart. Reading from cysteine to phenylalanine, the CDR3 counts 15 amino acids. Here the CDR3 DNA is all that survives: 45 bases in frame from base 1. CDR1 is given as MNHEY and CDR2 as SVGAGI, both from the germline V gene.

Source: PBMCs, taken after 12 months of ibrutinib treatment. Recombination connected TRBV6-5 to TRBJ1-4, with the identity of the D gene unclear. The TCR was taken from a human donor with chronic lymphocytic leukemia. CDR3 region: CASSYSRIVNEKLFF. In nucleotides, the sequence is TGTGCCAGCAGTTACTCAAGAATAGTTAATGAAAAACTGTTTTTT.